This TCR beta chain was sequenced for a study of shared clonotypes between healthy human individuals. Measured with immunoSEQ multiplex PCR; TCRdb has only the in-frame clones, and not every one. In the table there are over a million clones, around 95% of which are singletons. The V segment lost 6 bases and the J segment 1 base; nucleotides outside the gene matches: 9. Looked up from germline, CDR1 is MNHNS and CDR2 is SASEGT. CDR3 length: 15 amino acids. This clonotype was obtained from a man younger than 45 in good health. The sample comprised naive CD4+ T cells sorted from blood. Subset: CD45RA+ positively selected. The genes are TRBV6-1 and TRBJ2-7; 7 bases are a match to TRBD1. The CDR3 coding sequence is TGTGCCAGCAGGACTTCCGGGACAGCATCCTACGAGCAGTACTTC. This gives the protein CASRTSGTASYEQYF.